The rows below give T cell receptor beta chains drawn from one sample of a study of cytomegalovirus exposure and HLA in healthy donors. The table came from immunoSEQ multiplex PCR; TCRdb's copy has only in-frame clones and leaves some out. This repertoire includes about 75,000 clones. The sample taken for sequencing was PBMCs. Receptors originate from a young man in good health and CMV-seropositive. The conserved cysteine and the conserved F or W are not part of the CDR3 here. The order of the fields is V gene, CDR3 protein.

TRBV5-8,ASSPGLTGELF
TRBV29-1,SVGTAEGTDTQY
TRBV5-6,ASSSWDRYYGYT
TRBV7-3,ASSADRYNEQF
TRBV19,ASSIGASVSYGYT
TRBV25-1,ASSELIGKPQH
TRBV5-1,ASSGGDGNTEAF
TRBV9,ASSRGEKLF
TRBV5-1,ASSYGGWEGDNEQF
TRBV2,ASSLDTTNYGYT
TRBV28,ASSILAGQLSYEQY
TRBV5-1,ASSSPLGAYSGYT
TRBV5-8,ASSLAGAQETQY
TRBV18,ASSPRGSGRYEQY
TRBV4-1,ASSQGPQGMSPTEAF
TRBV29-1,SGVGQSRNQF
TRBV7-2,ASTPGGSLYYEQY
TRBV4-1,ASSQRLGTSNEQF
TRBV7-6,ASSRPGTGSNTGELF
TRBV10-3,AIGIQTGSGNTIY
TRBV7-9,ASGSGGAIYGYT
TRBV2,ASTNSPRAETQY
TRBV7-9,ASSAGATNEKLF
TRBV7-8,ASSLSGQGAYEQY
TRBV27,ASSFTGGGETQY
TRBV27,ASSPGQGPPGEY
TRBV6-5,ASRRTGRNQPQH
TRBV9,ASSAVSSGNTIY
TRBV29-1,SVWTGENTEAF
TRBV28,ASIAVLATNEKLF
TRBV19,ASSIVSGGYTEAF
TRBV6-1,ASSEASGGGADTQY
TRBV27,ASSPGDRESNEQY
TRBV19,ASSIKQAWGEQY
TRBV12-1,ASSSLAGYQETQY
TRBV7-2,ASSLEVLGGYT
TRBV19,ASSTGTGGSYEQY
TRBV2,ASSPGTSGSVYNEQF
TRBV18,ASSPLGGANYEQY
TRBV5-1,ASSFDGSQPQH
TRBV27,ASSLPLFREGLHHEQY
TRBV9,ASTYGTANTEAF
TRBV30,AWSVPGLNNYGYT
TRBV7-3,ASSLLAQGLDGYT
TRBV4-2,ASSQESDTAYEQY
TRBV7-2,ASSLTSGDNEQY
TRBV7-9,ASSPLQAGHGETQY
TRBV9,ASTGTGRGNNEQF
TRBV6-5,ASSPGNSGELF
TRBV11-3,ASSQGQGMNTEAF
TRBV27,ASGLRTPPYEQY
TRBV10-3,AISEGQDTEAF
TRBV6-1,ASSEIDEKLF
TRBV28,ASSRGAGTYEQY
TRBV7-2,ASSLVNEQF